This entry lists 24 T cell receptor beta chains sequenced from one sample in a study of vaccination and CD4 T cells after COVID-19. The treatment: roughly 11-day PBMC culture with coronavirus spike peptide pools or control peptides (ViraFEST assay). The Oncomine TCR Beta short-read assay sequenced DNA from cultured CD4+ T cells. One entry per CDR3 protein, called by TCRdb with MiXCR from the PCR reads. The sample records about 13,000 distinct CDR3 sequences, approximately 75% being singletons. These TCRs' antigens remain unknown. Material: CD4+ T cells from blood, cultured in vitro. These TCRs come from a human donor who had recovered from COVID-19.

V and J are TRBV6-1 and TRBJ2-7; tentative D call: TRBD2 (6 bases). The V gene's germline CDR1 is MNHNS and CDR2 SASEGT. The CDR3 totals 13 residues. V was trimmed by 6 bases and J by 3 bases, leaving 12 bases between them. CDR3 loop: CASSHGSYYEQYF. For the CDR3, the DNA is TGTGCCAGCAGCCACGGGAGCTACTACGAGCAGTACTTC.

The V and J genes are TRBV27 and TRBJ1-2, with unresolved D. The length of the CDR3 is 13 residues. Germline loops: CDR1 MNHEY, CDR2 SMNVEV (reference sequence). Trimming left V 6 bases short and J 4 bases short, with 12 bases between. The CDR3 sequence: CASRKDIRYGYTF. As DNA, the CDR3 is TGTGCCAGCAGGAAAGACATCCGCTATGGCTACACCTTC.

The CDR3 sequence is CAINRTANTEAFF. The CDR3 bases are TGTGCCATCAACAGGACAGCGAACACTGAAGCTTTCTTT. V and J are TRBV10-3 and TRBJ1-1; the D gene is possibly TRBD1 (6 bases). Germline lookup yields CDR1 ENHRY and CDR2 SYGVKD. V lost 7 bases and J 1 base, leaving 10 bases between the germline ends. The CDR3 sequence is 13 residues long.

The chain has TRBV7-3 and TRBJ1-6; D is undetermined. Germline CDR1 and CDR2: SGHTA and FQGTGA. V was cut by 1 base and J by 9 bases, with 13 bases left in between. The CDR3 contains 15 residues. The CDR3 region has the DNA TGTGCCAGCAGCTTAAGCACGGCCTTGGGTTCACCCCTCCACTTT. As protein: CASSLSTALGSPLHF. Looking up the rest from reference TRBV7-3 and TRBJ1-6 gives the full variable domain: GAGVSQTPSNKVTEKGKYVELRCDPISGHTALYWYRQSLGQGPEFLIYFQGTGAADDSGLPNDRFFAVRPEGSVSTLKIQRTERGDSAVYLCASSLSTALGSPLHFGNGTRLTVT.

The chain uses TRBV20-1 and TRBJ2-3, with D unclear. Trimming stripped 4 bases from V and 0 bases from J, with 8 bases between. Per germline, CDR1 DFQATT and CDR2 SNEGSKA (reference sequence). The CDR3 contains 13 residues. The CDR3 DNA sequence: TGCAGTGCTAACCGGCAAAGCACAGATACGCAGTATTTT. It yields the protein CSANRQSTDTQYF.

This sequence joins TRBV23-1 and TRBJ1-3; D remains unclear. TRBV23-1 is annotated as an ORF whose role is uncertain. V lost 10 bases to trimming and J lost 2 bases, with 12 bases between them. The CDR3 extends over 13 amino acids. The CDR3 sequence: CAIRPGPGNTIYF. Here the CDR3 DNA reads TGCGCCATCCGACCAGGACCTGGAAACACCATATATTTT.

This clonotype appeared once. CDR3 sequence (DNA): TGTGCCAGCACCCAGACAGGGGGCACTGAAGCTTTCTTT. As protein: CASTQTGGTEAFF. This chain connects TRBV7-2 to TRBJ1-1, with 9 bases that match TRBD1. Losses at the gene ends were 7 bases for V and 4 bases for J; bases not matched to a gene: 4. Germline CDR1 SGHTA, CDR2 FQGNSA. The length of the CDR3 is 13 residues.

This clonotype was found once. The chain is built from TRBV20-1 and TRBJ2-7, with D unclear. This CDR3 contains 17 residues. CDR1 and CDR2 from the germline V gene are DFQATT and SNEGSKA (reference sequence). V was cut by 6 bases and J by 2 bases, with 26 bases left in between. CDR3 sequence reads: CSAHNPGPVTHPYEQYF. CDR3 DNA sequence: TGCAGTGCCCATAACCCTGGGCCCGTGACACACCCCTACGAGCAGTACTTC.

V usage is TRBV19 and J usage is TRBJ1-2; perhaps TRBD1 as D (6 bases). V lost 1 base and J lost 4, with 16 bases in between. Germline CDR1 and CDR2: LNHDA and SQIVND (reference sequence). The CDR3 length is 16 residues. CDR3 in DNA: TGTGCCAGTAGTATAGTGGGGACACGCTCGATCTATGGCTACACCTTC. It translates to CASSIVGTRSIYGYTF.

The chain links TRBV20-1 to TRBJ1-1; D uncertain. V was clipped by 4 bases and J by 4 bases, with 25 bases between them. Germline V gene sequence: CDR1 DFQATT, CDR2 SNEGSKA (reference sequence). The CDR3 contains 17 residues. CDR3 sequence (DNA): TGCAGTGCTAAGGTGTTCACGTACTCCCTCCTATCCACTGAAGCTTTCTTT. The encoded protein is CSAKVFTYSLLSTEAFF.

This chain links TRBV7-2 with TRBJ2-7; 8 bases are shared with TRBD2. CDR3 length: 15 amino acids. The V gene's germline CDR1 is SGHTA and CDR2 FQGNSA. After removal of 1 base from V and 5 bases from J, the junction contained 7 bases not matched to a gene. CDR3: CASSLGGAGGDEQYF. The DNA of the CDR3 is TGTGCCAGCAGCTTAGGAGGGGCCGGGGGGGACGAGCAGTACTTC.

The V gene is TRBV27, the J gene TRBJ1-5; D call uncertain. This CDR3 region has 14 residues. Germline V gene lookup returns CDR1 MNHEY and CDR2 SMNVEV (reference sequence). V dropped 8 bases and J dropped 3 bases, with 14 bases sitting between them. CDR3 DNA: TGTGCCAGCGGGAAGGCTCCGGTCAATCAGCCCCAGCATTTT. Translated, it gives CASGKAPVNQPQHF.

The CDR3 DNA reads as TGTGCCAGCAGCTTATTTACGGGAACCGACGGCTACACCTTC. It codes for CASSLFTGTDGYTF. The J gene is TRBJ1-2, the V gene TRBV7-9; D call uncertain. The germline CDR1 and CDR2 sequences are SEHNR and FQNEAQ (reference sequence). This CDR3 contains 14 residues. Trimming took 2 bases from V and 8 from J, leaving 15 bases between them.

This clonotype is labeled as large. The chain combines TRBV28 with TRBJ1-1, with 7 bases identical to TRBD1. Trimming cost V 6 bases and J 10 bases; bases outside gene matches: 11. CDR3 length equals 13 residues. Germline V gene lookup returns CDR1 MDHEN and CDR2 SYDVKM. The CDR3 DNA reads as TGTGCCAGCAGATTTCGACAGGGCTCAAGAGCTTTCTTT. Translation: CASRFRQGSRAFF.

CDR3 in DNA: TGTGCCAGTAGTATGGAGGGTGGCAATCAGCCCCAGCATTTT. It yields the protein CASSMEGGNQPQHF. The chain couples TRBV19 to TRBJ1-5; D unclear. This CDR3 is built from 14 residues. V was shortened by 3 bases and J by 2 bases, with 8 bases between the two germline ends. Germline CDR1 LNHDA, CDR2 SQIVND (reference sequence). The complete variable domain, with remaining parts taken from reference TRBV19 and TRBJ1-5, reads DGGITQSPKYLFRKEGQNVTLSCEQNLNHDAMYWYRQDPGQGLRLIYYSQIVNDFQKGDIAEGYSVSREKKESFPLTVTSAQKNPTAFYLCASSMEGGNQPQHFGDGTRLSIL.

This clonotype is large in the sample. J is TRBJ1-2 and V is TRBV20-1; TRBD1 aligns across 9 bases. The germline V gene has CDR1 DFQATT and CDR2 SNEGSKA (reference sequence). The V segment lost 5 bases and the J segment 4 bases; nucleotides outside the gene matches: 5. CDR3 length equals 13 residues. CDR3 sequence (DNA): TGCAGTGCTCTAAAGGGACAGGGCTATGGCTACACCTTC. Amino acid sequence: CSALKGQGYGYTF.

This clonotype showed up just once. The rearrangement uses TRBV2 and TRBJ2-1; weak D call: TRBD1 (6 bases). The V gene's germline CDR1 is SNHLY and CDR2 FYNNEI. The V end lost 7 bases, the J end lost 12 bases, and 31 bases lay between the germline ends. CDR3 size: 17 residues. The CDR3 coding sequence is TGTGCCAGCACCGCCCGGGACACAGGGCCCTCCTCCTCGTGGCAGTTCTTC. It is translated as CASTARDTGPSSSWQFF.

V usage is TRBV6-6 and J usage is TRBJ1-1; D call uncertain. From germline, CDR1 is MNHNY and CDR2 SVGAGI (reference sequence). This CDR3 is built from 15 residues. V gave up 5 bases and J gave up 6 bases, with 19 bases separating them. The CDR3 loop is CASSAIHRIGAEAFF. As DNA, the CDR3 is TGTGCCAGCAGTGCCATTCATAGAATCGGGGCTGAAGCTTTCTTT.

This clonotype was seen just once. The CDR3 region is CASSYEGFDGYTF. In DNA, the CDR3 is TGTGCCAGCAGTTACGAGGGGTTCGATGGCTACACCTTC. V and J are TRBV6-5 and TRBJ1-2; TRBD1 is a possible D gene (5 bases). The CDR3 consists of 13 residues. Germline V gene sequence: CDR1 MNHEY, CDR2 SVGAGI. Trimming pared 2 bases from V and 6 bases from J, leaving 10 bases between.

Judged by abundance, this clonotype is large. The chain has TRBV27 and TRBJ2-3, with a possible D match to TRBD1 (6 bases). V lost 6 bases to trimming and J lost 2 bases, with 12 bases between them. This CDR3 region has 14 residues. Germline values: CDR1 MNHEY, CDR2 SMNVEV (reference sequence). CDR3 in amino acids: CASSRRQATDTQYF. The CDR3 DNA is TGTGCCAGCAGCCGACGACAGGCCACAGATACGCAGTATTTT.

This chain uses TRBV27 with TRBJ1-6; perhaps TRBD1 as D (6 bases). Trimming took off 2 bases at V and 8 bases at J, with 13 bases between the two ends. The V gene's germline CDR1 is MNHEY and CDR2 SMNVEV (reference sequence). This CDR3 region has 15 residues. The CDR3 bases are TGTGCCAGCAGTTTAACAGGGCAAGCCGATTCACCCCTCCACTTT. Protein product: CASSLTGQADSPLHF.

This clonotype is a singleton in its sample. In nucleotides, the CDR3 is TGTGCCAGCAGTTTCGCGGAATCCTACGAGCAGTACTTC. It encodes CASSFAESYEQYF. The chain employs TRBV12-3 or TRBV12-4 and TRBJ2-7, with D uncertain. The CDR3 runs to 13 residues. V was cut by 3 bases and J by 1 base, with 7 bases left in between.

The chain couples TRBV7-9 to TRBJ1-2; D might be TRBD1 (5 bases). Trimming removed 5 bases from V and 4 bases from J, with 11 bases in between. Germline V CDR1 and CDR2: SEHNR, FQNEAQ (reference sequence). The CDR3 consists of 13 residues. The CDR3 region is CASSRPGGYGYTF. The CDR3 DNA sequence: TGTGCCAGCAGCCGACCCGGGGGCTATGGCTACACCTTC.

The sample holds a few counts of this clonotype. The chain links TRBV20-1 to TRBJ1-5; TRBD1 might be the D (5 bases). Germline lookup yields CDR1 DFQATT and CDR2 SNEGSKA (reference sequence). The CDR3 loop spans 15 amino acids. The V and J ends lost 0 bases and 0 bases respectively, with 9 bases between them. In DNA form, the CDR3 reads TGCAGTGCTAGAGAAGGGGCTTATAGCAATCAGCCCCAGCATTTT. Its protein is CSAREGAYSNQPQHF.